This T cell receptor (beta chain) comes out of a study of blood T cell repertoires in COVID-19. Assay: immunoSEQ multiplex PCR; the TCRdb copy retains only in-frame clones and omits some. Found here are about 200,000 clones, approximately 78% of them singletons; the top ten hold about 4.8%. Trimming took 2 bases from V and 2 from J, leaving 13 bases between them. There are 16 residues in the CDR3. Per germline, CDR1 SGHRS and CDR2 YFSETQ. During active infection, Seattle patients enrolled and were then monitored through disease. V is TRBV5-1 and J is TRBJ1-4; maybe TRBD1 (6 bases). Sequenced sample: peripheral blood. This sequence was found in a woman in her 70s with COVID-19, enrolled during active disease. CDR3 amino acids: CASSLISGGTNEKLFF. Written as DNA, the CDR3 is TGCGCCAGCAGCTTAATTTCGGGGGGCACTAATGAAAAACTGTTTTTT.